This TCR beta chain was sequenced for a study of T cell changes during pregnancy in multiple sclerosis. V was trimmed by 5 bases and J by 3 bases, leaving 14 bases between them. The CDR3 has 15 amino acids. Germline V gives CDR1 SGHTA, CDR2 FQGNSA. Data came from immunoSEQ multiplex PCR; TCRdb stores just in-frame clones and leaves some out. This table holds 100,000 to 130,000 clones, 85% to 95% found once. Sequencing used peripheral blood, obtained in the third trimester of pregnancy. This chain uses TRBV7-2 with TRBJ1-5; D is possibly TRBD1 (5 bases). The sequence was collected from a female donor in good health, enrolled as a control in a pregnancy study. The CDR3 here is CASSPRGSYNQPQHF. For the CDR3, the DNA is TGTGCCAGCAGCCCTCGGGGGAGTTACAATCAGCCCCAGCATTTT.